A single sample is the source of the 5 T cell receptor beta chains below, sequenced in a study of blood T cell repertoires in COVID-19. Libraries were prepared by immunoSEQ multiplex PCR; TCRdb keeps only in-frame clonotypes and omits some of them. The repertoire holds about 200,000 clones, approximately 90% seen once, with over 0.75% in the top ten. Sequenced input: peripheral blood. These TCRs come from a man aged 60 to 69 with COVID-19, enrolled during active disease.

In DNA form, the CDR3 reads TGTGCCAGCAGCTTATCTGGGCCGTCACCCCTCCACTTT. As protein: CASSLSGPSPLHF. The chain carries TRBV5-4 and TRBJ1-6; D ambiguous. This CDR3 comprises 13 residues. Germline-derived CDR1 and CDR2 are SGHNT and YYREEE (reference sequence). V dropped 2 bases and J dropped 10 bases, with 10 bases sitting between them.

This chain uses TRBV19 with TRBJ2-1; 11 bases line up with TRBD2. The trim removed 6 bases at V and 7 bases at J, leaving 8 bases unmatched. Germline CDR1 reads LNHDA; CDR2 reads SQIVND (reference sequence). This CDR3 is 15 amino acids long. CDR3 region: CASRTSGRGRNEQFF. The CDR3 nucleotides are TGTGCCAGTAGAACTAGCGGGAGAGGTAGAAATGAGCAGTTCTTC.

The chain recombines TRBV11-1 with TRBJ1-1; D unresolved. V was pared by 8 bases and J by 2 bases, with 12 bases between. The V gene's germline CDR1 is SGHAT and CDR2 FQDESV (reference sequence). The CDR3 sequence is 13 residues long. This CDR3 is CASAPGVNTEAFF. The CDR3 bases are TGTGCCAGCGCACCCGGGGTAAACACTGAAGCTTTCTTT.

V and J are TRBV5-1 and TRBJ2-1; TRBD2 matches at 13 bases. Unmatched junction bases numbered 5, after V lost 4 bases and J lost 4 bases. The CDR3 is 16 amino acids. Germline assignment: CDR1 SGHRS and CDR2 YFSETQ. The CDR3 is CASSMGLAGPYNEQFF. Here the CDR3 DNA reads TGCGCCAGCAGCATGGGACTAGCGGGGCCTTACAATGAGCAGTTCTTC. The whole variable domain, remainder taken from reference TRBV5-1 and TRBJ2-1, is KAGVTQTPRYLIKTRGQQVTLSCSPISGHRSVSWYQQTPGQGLQFLFEYFSETQRNKGNFPGRFSGRQFSNSRSEMNVSTLELGDSALYLCASSMGLAGPYNEQFFGPGTRLTVL.

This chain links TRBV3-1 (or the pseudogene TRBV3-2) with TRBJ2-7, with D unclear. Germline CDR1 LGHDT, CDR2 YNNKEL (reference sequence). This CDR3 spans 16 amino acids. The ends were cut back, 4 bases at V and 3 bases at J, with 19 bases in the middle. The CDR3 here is CASSLSRQLTHYEQYF. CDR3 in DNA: TGTGCCAGCAGCCTATCTAGGCAACTAACGCACTACGAGCAGTACTTC.